The sample holds one count of the clone carrying this T cell receptor (beta chain). Its antigen is still unknown. This entry is derived from a study of cytotoxic CD8 clonotypes in ibrutinib-treated CLL. Assay: immunoSEQ multiplex PCR; the TCRdb copy retains only in-frame clones and omits some. This table has 57,000 or so clones, nearly 55% appearing once. Study-wide results and caveats: Measured clonality at baseline was greater than in age-matched healthy donors and tracked with circulating CD8+ T-cell counts.

The sequenced sample was PBMCs, obtained at disease progression, from a patient treated with ibrutinib. The TCR sequence derives from a human donor with chronic lymphocytic leukemia.

The CDR3 nucleotides read TGCGCCAGCAGCCAAGAGCGGCAGGGACCAGAGACCCAGTACTTC. It codes for CASSQERQGPETQYF. The chain is built from TRBV4-1 and TRBJ2-5, with D possibly being TRBD1 or TRBD2 (5 bases each). CDR1 and CDR2 from the germline V gene are MGHRA and YSYEKL. This CDR3 region has 15 residues. The ends were cut back, 0 bases at V and 4 bases at J, with 12 bases in the middle.